Below, one T cell receptor (beta chain) is given with its context. Its specificity is not known. The data are from a study of beta chain features in type 1 diabetes. About the research overall: Analysis included around 110,000,000 sorted cells drawn from all samples.

Via CD45RO/CCR7/CD25/CD127/CD95/CD27, cells of the CD4+ naive, central memory, regulatory and stem cell-like memory subsets were sorted. Sequencing targeted expressed TCRB transcripts, as all isolated RNA had been reverse transcribed. Repertoires were generated with immunoSEQ multiplex PCR, while TCRdb's copy carries only in-frame clones and drops some. The table includes over 700,000 clones, roughly a sixth detected once. Germline loops: CDR1 KGHSH, CDR2 LQKENI. V was clipped by 4 bases and J by 0 bases; unmatched bases: 8. The CDR3 runs to 18 residues. Whole-study results and caveats: Type 1 diabetes patients had TCRB CDR3s that were shorter (moderately but significantly so) in all four CD4+ subsets. At VDJ recombination sites, type 1 diabetes patients had fewer insertions and more deleted nucleotides.

Source material: naive CD4+ T cells from blood. The chain is built from TRBV18 and TRBJ2-6; TRBD1 matches 8 bases. This clonotype was sampled from a woman aged 18-29 years in good health. The CDR3 spells CASSLAPGGSSGANVLTF. CDR3 nucleotides: TGTGCCAGCTCACTCGCGCCAGGGGGCAGCTCTGGGGCCAACGTCCTGACTTTC.